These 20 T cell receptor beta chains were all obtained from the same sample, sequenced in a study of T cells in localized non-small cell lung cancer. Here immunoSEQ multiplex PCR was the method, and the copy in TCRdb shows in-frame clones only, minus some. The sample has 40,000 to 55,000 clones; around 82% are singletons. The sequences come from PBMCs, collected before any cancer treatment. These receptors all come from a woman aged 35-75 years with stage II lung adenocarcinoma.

CDR3 in DNA: TGCAGCGTTGGGGACAGGGCGAACACTGAAGCTTTCTTT. Translated, it gives CSVGDRANTEAFF. V is TRBV29-1 and J is TRBJ1-1; 9 bases are a match to TRBD1. From germline, CDR1 is SQVTM and CDR2 ANQGSEA. The V and J ends lost 4 bases and 1 base, in that order; junction bases with no gene match: 1. The CDR3 length is 13 residues.

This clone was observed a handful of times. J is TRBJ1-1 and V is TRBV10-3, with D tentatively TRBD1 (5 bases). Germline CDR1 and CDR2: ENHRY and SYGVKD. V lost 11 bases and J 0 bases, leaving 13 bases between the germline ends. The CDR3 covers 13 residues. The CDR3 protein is CASLAGLNTEAFF. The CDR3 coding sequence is TGTGCCTCCTTGGCAGGGTTGAACACTGAAGCTTTCTTT.

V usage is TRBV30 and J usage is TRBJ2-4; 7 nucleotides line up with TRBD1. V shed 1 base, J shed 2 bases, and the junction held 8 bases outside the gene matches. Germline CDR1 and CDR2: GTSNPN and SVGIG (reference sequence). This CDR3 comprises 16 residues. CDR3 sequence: CAWSDPGGATKNIQYF. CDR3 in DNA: TGTGCCTGGAGTGACCCAGGGGGAGCGACCAAAAACATTCAGTACTTC.

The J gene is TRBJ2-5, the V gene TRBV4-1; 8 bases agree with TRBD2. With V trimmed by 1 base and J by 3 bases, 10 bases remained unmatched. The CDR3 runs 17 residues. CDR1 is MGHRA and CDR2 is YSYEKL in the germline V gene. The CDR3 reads CASSQGAPSGGKETQYF. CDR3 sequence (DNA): TGCGCCAGCAGCCAAGGAGCGCCCAGCGGGGGAAAAGAGACCCAGTACTTC.

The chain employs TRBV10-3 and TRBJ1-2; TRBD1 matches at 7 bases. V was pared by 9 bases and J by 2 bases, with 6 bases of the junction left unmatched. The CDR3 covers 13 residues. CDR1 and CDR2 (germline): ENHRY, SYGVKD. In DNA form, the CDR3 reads TGTGCCATTCGACCGGGACAGAACTATGGCTACACCTTC. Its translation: CAIRPGQNYGYTF.

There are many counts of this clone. CDR3 in amino acids: CASSSRGASYEQYF. The DNA for the CDR3 is TGTGCCAGCAGCTCGAGAGGTGCGAGCTACGAGCAGTACTTC. This rearrangement joins TRBV5-4 to TRBJ2-7; D is unclear. Looked up from germline, CDR1 is SGHNT and CDR2 is YYREEE (reference sequence). With 3 bases removed from V and 3 bases from J, the gap between germline ends came to 13 bases. CDR3 length: 14 residues.

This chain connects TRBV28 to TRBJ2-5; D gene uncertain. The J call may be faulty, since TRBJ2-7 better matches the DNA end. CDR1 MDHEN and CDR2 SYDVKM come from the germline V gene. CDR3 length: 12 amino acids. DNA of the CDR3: TGTGCCAGCAGAAAATACAGCTACGAGCAGTACTTC. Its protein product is CASRKYSYEQYF.

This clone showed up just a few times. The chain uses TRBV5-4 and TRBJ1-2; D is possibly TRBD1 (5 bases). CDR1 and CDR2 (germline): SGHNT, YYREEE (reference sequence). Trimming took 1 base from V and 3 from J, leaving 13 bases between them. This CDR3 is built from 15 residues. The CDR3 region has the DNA TGTGCCAGCAGCTTGCTATTTGGGGGGGACTATGGCTACACCTTC. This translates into CASSLLFGGDYGYTF. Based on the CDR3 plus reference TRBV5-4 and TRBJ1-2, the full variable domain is ETGVTQSPTHLIKTRGQQVTLRCSSQSGHNTVSWYQQALGQGPQFIFQYYREEENGRGNFPPRFSGLQFPNYSSELNVNALELDDSALYLCASSLLFGGDYGYTFGSGTRLTVV.

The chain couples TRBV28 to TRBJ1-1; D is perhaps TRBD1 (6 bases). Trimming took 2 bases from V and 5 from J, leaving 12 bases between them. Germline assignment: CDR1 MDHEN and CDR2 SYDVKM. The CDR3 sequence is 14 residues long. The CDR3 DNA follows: TGTGCCAGCAGTTTAAAAGGGGGACAAACTGAAGCTTTCTTT. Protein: CASSLKGGQTEAFF.

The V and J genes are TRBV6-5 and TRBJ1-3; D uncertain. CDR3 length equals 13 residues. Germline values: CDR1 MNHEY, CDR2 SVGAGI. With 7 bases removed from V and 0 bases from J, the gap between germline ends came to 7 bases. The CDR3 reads CASTPFSGNTIYF. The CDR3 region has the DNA TGTGCCAGCACCCCTTTCTCTGGAAACACCATATATTTT.

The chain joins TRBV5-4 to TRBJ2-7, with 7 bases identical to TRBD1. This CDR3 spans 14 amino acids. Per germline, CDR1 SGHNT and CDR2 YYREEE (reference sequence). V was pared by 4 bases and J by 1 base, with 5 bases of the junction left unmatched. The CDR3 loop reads CASSLQTGSYEQYF. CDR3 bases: TGTGCCAGCAGCCTGCAGACAGGGTCCTACGAGCAGTACTTC.

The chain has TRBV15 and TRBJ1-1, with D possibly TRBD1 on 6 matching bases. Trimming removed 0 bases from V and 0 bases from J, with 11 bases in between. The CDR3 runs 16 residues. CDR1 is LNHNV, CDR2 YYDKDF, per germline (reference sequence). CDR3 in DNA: TGTGCCACCAGCAGAGATAGGGGGTCTATGAACACTGAAGCTTTCTTT. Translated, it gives CATSRDRGSMNTEAFF. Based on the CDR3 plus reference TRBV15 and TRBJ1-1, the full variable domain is DAMVIQNPRYQVTQFGKPVTLSCSQTLNHNVMYWYQQKSSQAPKLLFHYYDKDFNNEADTPDNFQSRRPNTSFCFLDIRSPGLGDTAMYLCATSRDRGSMNTEAFFGQGTRLTVV.

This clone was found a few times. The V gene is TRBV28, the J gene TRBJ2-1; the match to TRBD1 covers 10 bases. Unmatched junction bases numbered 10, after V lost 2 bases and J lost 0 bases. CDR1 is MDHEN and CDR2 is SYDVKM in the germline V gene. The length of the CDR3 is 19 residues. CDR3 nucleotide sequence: TGTGCCAGCAGTTTAAGGGACAGGGGCCTCTCAAGCTCCTACAATGAGCAGTTCTTC. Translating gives CASSLRDRGLSSSYNEQFF.

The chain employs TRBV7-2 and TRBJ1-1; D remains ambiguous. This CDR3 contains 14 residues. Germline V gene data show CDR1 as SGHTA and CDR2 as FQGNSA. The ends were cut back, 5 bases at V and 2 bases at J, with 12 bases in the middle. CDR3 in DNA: TGTGCCAGCAGCCCCGTAGACTCTAACACTGAAGCTTTCTTT. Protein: CASSPVDSNTEAFF.

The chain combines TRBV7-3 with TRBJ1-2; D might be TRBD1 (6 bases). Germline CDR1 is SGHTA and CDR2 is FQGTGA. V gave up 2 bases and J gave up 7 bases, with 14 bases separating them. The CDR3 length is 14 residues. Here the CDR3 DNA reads TGTGCCAGCAGCTTAGACGCAGGGACAAGTGGCTACACCTTC. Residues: CASSLDAGTSGYTF.

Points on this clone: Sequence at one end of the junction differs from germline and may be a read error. The CDR3 DNA follows: TGTGCTAGCAGCTCAGGGACGGCCGGGGCTACGCAGTATTTT. Translation gives CASSSGTAGATQYF. This rearrangement joins TRBV7-7 to TRBJ2-3, with D possibly called TRBD1 or TRBD2 (5 bases each). The CDR3 runs to 14 residues. The germline V gene encodes CDR1 SSHAT and CDR2 FNYEAQ (reference sequence).

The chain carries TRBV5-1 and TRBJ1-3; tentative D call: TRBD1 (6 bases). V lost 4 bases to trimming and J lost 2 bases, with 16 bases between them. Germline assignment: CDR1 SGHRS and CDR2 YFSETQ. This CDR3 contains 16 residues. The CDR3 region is CASSPGGRGAGNTIYF. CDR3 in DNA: TGCGCCAGCAGCCCGGGGGGGCGCGGCGCTGGAAACACCATATATTTT. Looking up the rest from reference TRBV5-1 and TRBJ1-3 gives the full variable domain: KAGVTQTPRYLIKTRGQQVTLSCSPISGHRSVSWYQQTPGQGLQFLFEYFSETQRNKGNFPGRFSGRQFSNSRSEMNVSTLELGDSALYLCASSPGGRGAGNTIYFGEGSWLTVV.

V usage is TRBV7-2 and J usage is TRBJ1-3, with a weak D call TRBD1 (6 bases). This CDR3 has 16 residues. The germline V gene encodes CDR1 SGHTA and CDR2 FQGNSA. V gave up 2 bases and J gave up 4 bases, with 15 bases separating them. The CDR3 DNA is TGTGCCAGCAGCTTAAGGGGGGGACCCTCCGGAAACACCATATATTTT. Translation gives CASSLRGGPSGNTIYF.

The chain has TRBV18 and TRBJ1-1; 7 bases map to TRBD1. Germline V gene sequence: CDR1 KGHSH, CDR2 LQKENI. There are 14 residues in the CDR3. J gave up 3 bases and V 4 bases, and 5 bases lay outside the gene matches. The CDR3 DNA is TGTGCCAGCTCACTGGTCAGGGGGGACACTGAAGCTTTCTTT. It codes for CASSLVRGDTEAFF.

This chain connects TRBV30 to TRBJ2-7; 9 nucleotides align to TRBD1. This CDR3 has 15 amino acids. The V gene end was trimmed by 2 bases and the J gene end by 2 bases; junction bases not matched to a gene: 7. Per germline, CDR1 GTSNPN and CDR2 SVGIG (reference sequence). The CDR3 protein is CAWSSGQGVPYEQYF. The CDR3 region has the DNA TGTGCCTGGAGTTCGGGACAGGGAGTCCCCTACGAGCAGTACTTC. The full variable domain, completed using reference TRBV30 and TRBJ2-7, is SQTIHQWPATLVQPVGSPLSLECTVEGTSNPNLYWYRQAAGRGLQLLFYSVGIGQISSEVPQNLSASRPQDRQFILSSKKLLLSDSGFYLCAWSSGQGVPYEQYFGPGTRLTVT.